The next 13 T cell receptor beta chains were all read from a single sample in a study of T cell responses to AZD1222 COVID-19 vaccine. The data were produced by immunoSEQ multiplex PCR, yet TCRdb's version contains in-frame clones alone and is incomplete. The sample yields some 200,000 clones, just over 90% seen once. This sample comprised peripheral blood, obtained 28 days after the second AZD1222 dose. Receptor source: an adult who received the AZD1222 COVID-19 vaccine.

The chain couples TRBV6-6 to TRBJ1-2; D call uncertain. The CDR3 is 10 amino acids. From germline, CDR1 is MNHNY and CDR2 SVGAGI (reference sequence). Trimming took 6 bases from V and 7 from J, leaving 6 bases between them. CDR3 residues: CASREGGYTF. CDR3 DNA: TGTGCCAGCAGAGAAGGTGGCTACACCTTC.

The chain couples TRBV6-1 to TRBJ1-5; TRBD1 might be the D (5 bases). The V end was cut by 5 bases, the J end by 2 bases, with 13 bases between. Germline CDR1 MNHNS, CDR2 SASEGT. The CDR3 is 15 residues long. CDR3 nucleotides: TGTGCCAGCAGTCCTCAGGGATCCGGCAATCAGCCCCAGCATTTT. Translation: CASSPQGSGNQPQHF.

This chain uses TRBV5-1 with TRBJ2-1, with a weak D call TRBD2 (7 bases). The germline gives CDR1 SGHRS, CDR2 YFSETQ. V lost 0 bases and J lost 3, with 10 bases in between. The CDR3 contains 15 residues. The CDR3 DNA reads TGCGCCAGCAGCTTGGAGGGGGGGCTCTACAATGAGCAGTTCTTC. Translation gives CASSLEGGLYNEQFF.

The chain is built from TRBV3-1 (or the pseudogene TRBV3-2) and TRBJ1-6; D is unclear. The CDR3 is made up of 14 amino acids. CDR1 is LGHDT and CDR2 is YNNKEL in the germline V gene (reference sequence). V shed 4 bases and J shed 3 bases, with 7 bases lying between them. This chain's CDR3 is CASSRQNYNSPLHF. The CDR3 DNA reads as TGTGCCAGCAGCCGGCAAAACTATAATTCACCCCTCCACTTT.

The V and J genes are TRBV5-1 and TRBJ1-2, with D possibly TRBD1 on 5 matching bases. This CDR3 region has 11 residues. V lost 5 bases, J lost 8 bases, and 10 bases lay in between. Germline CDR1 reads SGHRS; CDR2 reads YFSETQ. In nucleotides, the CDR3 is TGCGCCAGCAGTTCAGGGAGCGGCTACACCTTC. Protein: CASSSGSGYTF.

CDR3: CASSVWTSGSVDTDTQYF. CDR3 in DNA: TGTGCCAGTAGTGTGTGGACTAGCGGGAGCGTCGACACAGATACGCAGTATTTT. The rearrangement uses TRBV19 and TRBJ2-3; 13 bases map to TRBD2. Germline lookup yields CDR1 LNHDA and CDR2 SQIVND (reference sequence). With 5 bases clipped from V and 2 bases from J, the junction kept 10 bases outside the gene matches. This CDR3 region has 18 residues. Full variable domain (outside the CDR3, taken from reference TRBV19 and TRBJ2-3): DGGITQSPKYLFRKEGQNVTLSCEQNLNHDAMYWYRQDPGQGLRLIYYSQIVNDFQKGDIAEGYSVSREKKESFPLTVTSAQKNPTAFYLCASSVWTSGSVDTDTQYFGPGTRLTVL.

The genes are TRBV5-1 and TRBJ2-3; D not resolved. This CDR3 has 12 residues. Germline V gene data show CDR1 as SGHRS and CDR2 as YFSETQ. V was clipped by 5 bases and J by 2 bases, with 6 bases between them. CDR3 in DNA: TGCGCCAGCAGTGGGATCACAGATACGCAGTATTTT. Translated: CASSGITDTQYF.

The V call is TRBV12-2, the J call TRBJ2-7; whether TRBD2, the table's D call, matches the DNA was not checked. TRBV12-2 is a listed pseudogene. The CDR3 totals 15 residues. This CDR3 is CASRSYKWVGVEQYF. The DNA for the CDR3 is TGTGCAAGTCGCTCCTATAAGTGGGTCGGGGTCGAGCAGTACTTC.

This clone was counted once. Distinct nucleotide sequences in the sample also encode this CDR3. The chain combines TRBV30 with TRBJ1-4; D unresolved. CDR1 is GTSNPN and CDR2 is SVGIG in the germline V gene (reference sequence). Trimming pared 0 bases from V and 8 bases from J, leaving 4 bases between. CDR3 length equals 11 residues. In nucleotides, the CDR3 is TGTGCCTGGAGTGTTGGCGAAAAACTGTTTTTT. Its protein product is CAWSVGEKLFF. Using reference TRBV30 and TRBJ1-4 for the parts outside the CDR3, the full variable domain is SQTIHQWPATLVQPVGSPLSLECTVEGTSNPNLYWYRQAAGRGLQLLFYSVGIGQISSEVPQNLSASRPQDRQFILSSKKLLLSDSGFYLCAWSVGEKLFFGSGTQLSVL.

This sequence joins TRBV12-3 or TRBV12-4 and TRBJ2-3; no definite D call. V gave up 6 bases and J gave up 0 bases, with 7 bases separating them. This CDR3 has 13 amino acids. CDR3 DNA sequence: TGTGCCAGCAGATATCGTAGCACAGATACGCAGTATTTT. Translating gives CASRYRSTDTQYF.

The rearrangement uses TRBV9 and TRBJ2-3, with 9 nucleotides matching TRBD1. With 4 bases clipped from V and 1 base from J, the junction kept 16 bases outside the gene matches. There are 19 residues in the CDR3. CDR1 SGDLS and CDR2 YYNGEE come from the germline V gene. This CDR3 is CASSPRQGVNTPGTDTQYF. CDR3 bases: TGTGCCAGCAGCCCTAGACAGGGGGTGAACACCCCAGGCACAGATACGCAGTATTTT.

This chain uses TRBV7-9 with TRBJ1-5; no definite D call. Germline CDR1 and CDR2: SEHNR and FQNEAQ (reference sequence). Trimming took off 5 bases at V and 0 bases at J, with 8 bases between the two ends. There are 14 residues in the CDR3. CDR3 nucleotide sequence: TGTGCCAGCAGCCTAGGATATAGCAATCAGCCCCAGCATTTT. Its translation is CASSLGYSNQPQHF.

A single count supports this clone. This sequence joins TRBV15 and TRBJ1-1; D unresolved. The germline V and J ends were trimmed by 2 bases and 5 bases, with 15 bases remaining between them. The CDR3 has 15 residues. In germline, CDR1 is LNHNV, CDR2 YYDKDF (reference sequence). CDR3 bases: TGTGCCACCAGCAGACCGGGCCCCCGGCGTACTGAAGCTTTCTTT. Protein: CATSRPGPRRTEAFF.